This TCR beta chain stems from a study of T-cell reconstitution after alpha-beta-depleted transplantation in children. Study-level findings and limits: Several hundred expanded graft clones reportedly supplied alpha-beta T cells about two months after transplant. Where some patients showed high TCRbeta diversity at day 60, it came from recipient T cells and thymic progenitors that had survived. The main origin of T-cell counts and diversity one year after transplant was newly produced T cells.

A library of TCRbeta sequences, prepared with unique molecular identifiers, was generated. TCRdb re-analysed the PCR reads in MiXCR, keeping a single row per CDR3 protein. The data hold about 980,000 distinct CDR3 sequences, with less than 30% observed a single time. A note on this clonotype: Its matching antigen is unknown.

Trimming left V 5 bases short and J 4 bases short, with 12 bases between. This CDR3 has 14 residues. CDR1 is LNHDA and CDR2 is SQIVND in the germline V gene (reference sequence). The sequencing used PBMCs, mostly from graft donor cells, collected 360 days after TCRalphabeta/CD19-depleted stem cell transplant. This TCR derives from a boy under two years old who had a stem cell transplant for SCID, so the T cells may come from the graft donor. The chain joins TRBV19 to TRBJ1-5; no clear D gene. CDR3 sequence reads: CASSGLRWNQPQHF. The DNA of the CDR3 is TGTGCCAGTAGTGGACTCCGGTGGAATCAGCCCCAGCATTTT.